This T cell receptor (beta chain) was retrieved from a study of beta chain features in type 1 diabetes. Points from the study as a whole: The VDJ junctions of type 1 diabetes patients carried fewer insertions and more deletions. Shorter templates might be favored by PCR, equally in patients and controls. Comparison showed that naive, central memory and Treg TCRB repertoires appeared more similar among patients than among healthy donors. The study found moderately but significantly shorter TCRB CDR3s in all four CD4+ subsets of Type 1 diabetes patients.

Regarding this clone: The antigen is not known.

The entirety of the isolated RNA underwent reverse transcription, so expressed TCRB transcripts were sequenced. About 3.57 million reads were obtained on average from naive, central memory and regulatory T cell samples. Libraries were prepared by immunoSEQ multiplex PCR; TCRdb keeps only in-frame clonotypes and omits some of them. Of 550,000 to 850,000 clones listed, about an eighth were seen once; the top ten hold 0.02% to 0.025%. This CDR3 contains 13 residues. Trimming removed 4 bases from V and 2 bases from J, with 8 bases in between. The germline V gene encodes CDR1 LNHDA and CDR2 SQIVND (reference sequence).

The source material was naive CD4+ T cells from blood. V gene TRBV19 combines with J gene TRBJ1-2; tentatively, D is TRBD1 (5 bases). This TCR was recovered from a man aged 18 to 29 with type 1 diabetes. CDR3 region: CASSKGTNYGYTF. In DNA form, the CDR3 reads TGTGCCAGTAGTAAGGGGACCAACTATGGCTACACCTTC.